This T cell receptor (beta chain) appears in the sequencing data of a study of blood T cell repertoires in COVID-19. CDR1 and CDR2 (germline): SEHNR, FQNEAQ (reference sequence). CDR3 length: 13 residues. V was trimmed by 7 bases and J by 3 bases, leaving 9 bases between them. Clones were sequenced by immunoSEQ multiplex PCR, and TCRdb holds only the in-frame ones, with some missing. The table lists more than 200,000 clones, approximately 86% of them singletons, with over 1.5% in the top ten. This clonotype was obtained from a man aged 25 to 45 with active or convalescent COVID-19. Sequenced input: peripheral blood. This chain uses TRBV7-9 with TRBJ2-2; a possible D gene is TRBD1 (6 bases). Here the CDR3 reads CASKKGDTGELFF. DNA of the CDR3: TGTGCCAGCAAAAAGGGGGACACCGGGGAGCTGTTTTTT.